This TCR beta chain was observed in a study of blood T cell repertoires in COVID-19. Study-wide context: Samples came from the United States, Italy and Spain, spanning acute and convalescent COVID-19. T cells, B-cell-depleted T cells, or PBMCs supplied cDNA or gDNA.

How the authors handled the data: Scientists estimated how many nucleated cells there were by amplifying reference gene primers. The repertoire was sequenced with immunoSEQ multiplex PCR; TCRdb's copy has only in-frame clones and lacks some. The V and J calls and clone size come from that table; D and trimming were worked out from the DNA. The profile shows approximately 76,000 clones, around 86% of them singletons. The V end was cut by 1 base, the J end by 3 bases, with 13 bases between. The CDR3 has 15 amino acids. Germline values: CDR1 MNHNS, CDR2 SASEGT. Sequences were obtained from peripheral blood. This receptor was identified in a woman aged 55-70 years with acute or convalescent COVID-19. The V gene is TRBV6-1, the J gene TRBJ2-7; D unresolved. The CDR3 loop reads CASSEGGSPLYEQYF. Written as DNA, the CDR3 is TGTGCCAGCAGTGAAGGCGGTTCCCCACTCTACGAGCAGTACTTC.